The T cell receptor beta chain described here comes from a study of OX40 agonist ivuxolimab in advanced cancers. CDR3 length equals 12 residues. Trimming took off 0 bases at V and 5 bases at J, with 5 bases between the two ends. Germline V CDR1 and CDR2: MNHEY, SMNVEV (reference sequence). Using immunoSEQ multiplex PCR, the repertoire was profiled, and TCRdb retains in-frame clones only, with some absent. Here the sample spans 20,000 or so clones, about 70% being singletons. The chain recombines TRBV27 with TRBJ2-7, with D perhaps TRBD1 or TRBD2 (5 bases each). Sample: CD4+ or CD8+ T cells sorted from blood, taken in a trial of the OX40 agonist ivuxolimab. This clonotype originated in an adult with an advanced solid tumor such as melanoma, head and neck, liver or kidney cancer. CDR3 DNA: TGTGCCAGCAGTTTATCGGGACACGAGCAGTACTTC. It translates to CASSLSGHEQYF.